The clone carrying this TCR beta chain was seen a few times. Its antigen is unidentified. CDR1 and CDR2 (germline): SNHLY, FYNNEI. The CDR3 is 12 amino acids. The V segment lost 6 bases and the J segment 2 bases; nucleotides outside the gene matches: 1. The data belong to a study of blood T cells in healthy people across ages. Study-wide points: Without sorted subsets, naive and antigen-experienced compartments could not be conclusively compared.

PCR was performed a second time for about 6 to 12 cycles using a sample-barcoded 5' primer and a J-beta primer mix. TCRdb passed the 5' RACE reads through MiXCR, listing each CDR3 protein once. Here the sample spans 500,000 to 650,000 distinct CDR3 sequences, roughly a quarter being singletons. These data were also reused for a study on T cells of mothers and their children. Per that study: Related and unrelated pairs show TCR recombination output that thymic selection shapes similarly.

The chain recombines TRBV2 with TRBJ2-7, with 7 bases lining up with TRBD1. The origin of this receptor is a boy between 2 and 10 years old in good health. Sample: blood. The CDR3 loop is CASSGTAYEQYF. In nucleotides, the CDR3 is TGTGCCAGCAGCGGGACAGCCTACGAGCAGTACTTC.